The rows below give T cell receptor beta chains drawn from one sample of a study of regulatory T cells in long-lasting Graves disease. TCRdb analysed the multiplex PCR reads with MiXCR anew, one entry per CDR3 protein. This table has about 290,000 distinct CDR3 sequences, 22% appearing once. The source material was peripheral blood mononuclear cells (PBMCs), sampled when the disease was refractory, from a patient treated with antithyroid drugs. The source is a female donor with Graves disease. Both conserved end residues are part of each CDR3. D genes are given only for firm matches. Expanded clones are given a class, and other clones once, few, many or no size at all.

V gene: TRBV15; clone size: many; D gene: -; J gene: TRBJ2-4; CDR3 protein: CATSSRGALAKNIQYF; CDR3 DNA: TGTGCCACCAGCAGTCGGGGAGCGCTAGCCAAAAACATTCAGTACTTC
V gene: TRBV2; clone size: many; D gene: -; J gene: TRBJ2-7; CDR3 protein: CASSDSGGSMTYEQYF; CDR3 DNA: TGTGCCAGCAGTGACTCTGGCGGCAGCATGACCTACGAGCAGTACTTC
V gene: TRBV6-2/TRBV6-3; clone size: many; D gene: -; J gene: TRBJ1-1; CDR3 protein: CASSYRTMRNTEAFF; CDR3 DNA: TGTGCCAGCAGTTACCGGACGATGCGGAACACTGAAGCTTTCTTT
V gene: TRBV4-2; clone size: -; D gene: TRBD2; J gene: TRBJ2-7; CDR3 protein: CASSQEGYDGRASEQYF; CDR3 DNA: TGTGCCAGCAGCCAAGAAGGCTATGACGGGAGGGCCTCCGAGCAGTACTTC
V gene: TRBV27; clone size: many; D gene: TRBD2; J gene: TRBJ2-5; CDR3 protein: CASSPTPKTSGQQETQYF; CDR3 DNA: TGTGCCAGCAGTCCTACCCCCAAGACTAGCGGGCAACAAGAGACCCAGTACTTC
V gene: TRBV12-3/TRBV12-4; clone size: many; D gene: -; J gene: TRBJ1-4; CDR3 protein: CASSSPGGSNEKLFF; CDR3 DNA: TGTGCCAGCAGTTCCCCGGGGGGAAGTAATGAAAAACTGTTTTTT
V gene: TRBV19; clone size: many; D gene: TRBD2; J gene: TRBJ2-2; CDR3 protein: CASSSPGLAGGGELFF; CDR3 DNA: TGTGCCAGTAGTTCCCCGGGACTAGCGGGAGGAGGGGAGCTGTTTTTT
V gene: TRBV19; clone size: -; D gene: -; J gene: TRBJ1-5; CDR3 protein: CASSSLGIRNQPQHF; CDR3 DNA: TGTGCCAGTAGCTCTCTGGGGATTCGCAATCAGCCCCAGCATTTT
V gene: TRBV11-3; clone size: many; D gene: TRBD1; J gene: TRBJ2-1; CDR3 protein: CASSGQDSYNEQFF; CDR3 DNA: TGTGCCAGCAGCGGACAGGACTCCTACAATGAGCAGTTCTTC
V gene: TRBV4-3; clone size: -; D gene: TRBD2; J gene: TRBJ2-7; CDR3 protein: CASSQDFAGDLYEQYF; CDR3 DNA: TGCGCCAGCAGCCAAGATTTTGCGGGAGATCTCTACGAGCAGTACTTC
V gene: TRBV12-3/TRBV12-4; clone size: many; D gene: -; J gene: TRBJ2-7; CDR3 protein: CASSLPASYEQYF; CDR3 DNA: TGTGCCAGCAGTTTGCCCGCCTCCTACGAGCAGTACTTC
V gene: TRBV18; clone size: few; D gene: TRBD1; J gene: TRBJ2-7; CDR3 protein: CASSLGQVPTYEQYF; CDR3 DNA: TGTGCCAGCTCACTCGGACAGGTCCCCACCTACGAGCAGTACTTC
V gene: TRBV6-2/TRBV6-3; clone size: -; D gene: TRBD1; J gene: TRBJ1-2; CDR3 protein: CASSYLTGGHGYTF; CDR3 DNA: TGTGCCAGCAGTTACTTAACAGGGGGACATGGCTACACCTTC
V gene: TRBV15; clone size: many; D gene: TRBD1; J gene: TRBJ1-2; CDR3 protein: CATSRKMTGEVYTF; CDR3 DNA: TGTGCCACCAGCCGAAAAATGACAGGGGAGGTCTACACCTTC
V gene: TRBV19; clone size: -; D gene: TRBD2; J gene: TRBJ2-5; CDR3 protein: CASGTSGTRGQETQYF; CDR3 DNA: TGTGCCAGTGGGACTAGCGGGACCCGAGGCCAAGAGACCCAGTACTTC
V gene: TRBV6-1; clone size: -; D gene: -; J gene: TRBJ1-2; CDR3 protein: CASSEGTVYGYTF; CDR3 DNA: TGTGCCAGCAGTGAAGGGACAGTCTATGGCTACACCTTC
V gene: TRBV30; clone size: few; D gene: -; J gene: TRBJ2-7; CDR3 protein: CASKGRGPPYEQYF; CDR3 DNA: TGTGCCTCTAAGGGGAGGGGGCCCCCCTACGAGCAGTACTTC
V gene: TRBV18; clone size: many; D gene: TRBD2; J gene: TRBJ2-2; CDR3 protein: CASSPGLALNTGELFF; CDR3 DNA: TGTGCCAGCAGCCCCGGACTAGCGTTAAACACCGGGGAGCTGTTTTTT
V gene: TRBV6-4; clone size: few; D gene: -; J gene: TRBJ2-6; CDR3 protein: CASSEKFAASGANVLTF; CDR3 DNA: TGTGCCAGCAGTGAGAAGTTCGCGGCTTCTGGGGCCAACGTCCTGACTTTC
V gene: TRBV29-1; clone size: -; D gene: -; J gene: TRBJ2-4; CDR3 protein: CSVVEAGSAYF; CDR3 DNA: TGCAGCGTTGTTGAGGCAGGGAGTGCATACTTC
V gene: TRBV27; clone size: few; D gene: -; J gene: TRBJ2-1; CDR3 protein: CASSPDYYNEQFF; CDR3 DNA: TGTGCCAGCAGTCCCGACTATTACAATGAGCAGTTCTTC
V gene: TRBV3-1; clone size: few; D gene: -; J gene: TRBJ1-6; CDR3 protein: CASSQDTNSPLHF; CDR3 DNA: TGTGCCAGCAGCCAAGATACGAATTCACCCCTCCACTTT
V gene: TRBV27; clone size: few; D gene: TRBD2; J gene: TRBJ2-1; CDR3 protein: CASSLREGLPEQFF; CDR3 DNA: TGTGCCAGCAGTTTGCGGGAGGGCCTTCCTGAGCAGTTCTTC
V gene: TRBV7-2; clone size: -; D gene: TRBD1; J gene: TRBJ2-1; CDR3 protein: CASSLRGQGDNEQFF; CDR3 DNA: TGTGCCAGCAGCTTAAGGGGACAGGGAGACAATGAGCAGTTCTTC
V gene: TRBV19; clone size: few; D gene: TRBD1; J gene: TRBJ1-5; CDR3 protein: CASSISHRGDQPQHF; CDR3 DNA: TGTGCCAGTAGTATATCCCACAGGGGTGATCAGCCCCAGCATTTT
V gene: TRBV7-2; clone size: few; D gene: -; J gene: TRBJ1-2; CDR3 protein: CASSLATAELTIGYTF; CDR3 DNA: TGTGCCAGCAGCTTAGCGACGGCCGAACTAACTATTGGCTACACCTTC
V gene: TRBV6-1; clone size: many; D gene: -; J gene: TRBJ2-7; CDR3 protein: CASSLLGTETYEQYF; CDR3 DNA: TGTGCCAGCAGCCTATTAGGGACCGAGACCTACGAGCAGTACTTC
V gene: TRBV7-2; clone size: many; D gene: -; J gene: TRBJ2-7; CDR3 protein: CASSLLSAEQYF; CDR3 DNA: TGTGCCAGCAGCTTACTTAGCGCCGAGCAGTACTTC
V gene: TRBV28; clone size: -; D gene: -; J gene: TRBJ2-1; CDR3 protein: CASSQSHGDEQFF; CDR3 DNA: TGTGCCAGCAGTCAGAGTCATGGCGATGAGCAGTTCTTC
V gene: TRBV11-2; clone size: -; D gene: -; J gene: TRBJ2-7; CDR3 protein: CASSLVQGRRHEQYF; CDR3 DNA: TGTGCCAGCAGCTTAGTGCAGGGGAGGAGGCACGAGCAGTACTTC
V gene: TRBV19; clone size: -; D gene: TRBD2; J gene: TRBJ2-3; CDR3 protein: CASSPQLAGSTDTQYF; CDR3 DNA: TGTGCCAGTAGTCCTCAACTAGCGGGTTCCACAGATACGCAGTATTTT
V gene: TRBV20-1; clone size: -; D gene: TRBD1; J gene: TRBJ1-5; CDR3 protein: CSARVETGVDQPQHF; CDR3 DNA: TGCAGTGCTAGAGTGGAGACAGGGGTGGATCAGCCCCAGCATTTT
V gene: TRBV30; clone size: many; D gene: -; J gene: TRBJ2-7; CDR3 protein: CAWSPTTYEQYF; CDR3 DNA: TGTGCCTGGAGTCCGACCACCTACGAGCAGTACTTC
V gene: TRBV19; clone size: -; D gene: -; J gene: TRBJ1-2; CDR3 protein: CASSSDGSYGYTF; CDR3 DNA: TGTGCCAGTAGTTCGGACGGTTCCTATGGCTACACCTTC
V gene: TRBV27; clone size: few; D gene: TRBD1; J gene: TRBJ2-7; CDR3 protein: CASGTQGSYREQYF; CDR3 DNA: TGTGCCAGCGGCACACAGGGGTCATATCGCGAGCAGTACTTC
V gene: TRBV5-1; clone size: -; D gene: -; J gene: TRBJ2-2; CDR3 protein: CASSFEGSVELFF; CDR3 DNA: TGCGCCAGCAGCTTTGAGGGTTCCGTGGAGCTGTTTTTT
V gene: TRBV24-1; clone size: -; D gene: -; J gene: TRBJ2-2; CDR3 protein: CATSDTGELFF; CDR3 DNA: TGTGCCACCAGTGATACCGGGGAGCTGTTTTTT
V gene: TRBV5-5; clone size: -; D gene: -; J gene: TRBJ1-2; CDR3 protein: CASSLTYSSGYTF; CDR3 DNA: TGTGCCAGCAGCTTGACTTATTCGAGTGGCTACACCTTC
V gene: TRBV11-2; clone size: many; D gene: -; J gene: TRBJ2-7; CDR3 protein: CASSSPGTTFEQYF; CDR3 DNA: TGTGCCAGCAGCTCCCCCGGGACCACATTCGAGCAGTACTTC
V gene: TRBV28; clone size: many; D gene: -; J gene: TRBJ1-2; CDR3 protein: CASSLDTSYGYTF; CDR3 DNA: TGTGCCAGCAGTTTGGACACCAGCTATGGCTACACCTTC
V gene: TRBV7-8; clone size: few; D gene: -; J gene: TRBJ1-2; CDR3 protein: CASSLVDSGGYGYTF; CDR3 DNA: TGTGCCAGCAGCTTAGTCGATAGTGGTGGCTATGGCTACACCTTC
V gene: TRBV27; clone size: many; D gene: -; J gene: TRBJ1-1; CDR3 protein: CASSEGAGTEAFF; CDR3 DNA: TGTGCCAGCAGCGAGGGCGCGGGCACTGAAGCTTTCTTT
V gene: TRBV10-3; clone size: many; D gene: -; J gene: TRBJ1-1; CDR3 protein: CAISESGANTEAFF; CDR3 DNA: TGTGCCATCAGTGAGTCAGGGGCGAACACTGAAGCTTTCTTT
V gene: TRBV7-9; clone size: few; D gene: TRBD1; J gene: TRBJ2-7; CDR3 protein: CASSPQGAGNSEQYF; CDR3 DNA: TGTGCCAGCAGCCCACAGGGGGCCGGCAATTCCGAGCAGTACTTC
V gene: TRBV13; clone size: many; D gene: -; J gene: TRBJ2-7; CDR3 protein: CASSSAGYEQYF; CDR3 DNA: TGTGCCAGCAGCTCCGCCGGCTACGAGCAGTACTTC
V gene: TRBV6-1; clone size: -; D gene: TRBD2; J gene: TRBJ2-7; CDR3 protein: CASSEEAGGSGPEQYF; CDR3 DNA: TGTGCCAGCAGTGAAGAAGCGGGAGGGTCGGGGCCCGAGCAGTACTTC
V gene: TRBV19; clone size: -; D gene: -; J gene: TRBJ1-1; CDR3 protein: CASSTLGEGDTEAFF; CDR3 DNA: TGTGCCAGTAGTACCCTTGGGGAAGGAGACACTGAAGCTTTCTTT
V gene: TRBV2; clone size: many; D gene: -; J gene: TRBJ2-2; CDR3 protein: CASSYLGFGELFF; CDR3 DNA: TGTGCCAGCAGCTACCTAGGTTTCGGGGAGCTGTTTTTT
V gene: TRBV7-2; clone size: many; D gene: -; J gene: TRBJ2-7; CDR3 protein: CASSLGDTPYEQYF; CDR3 DNA: TGTGCCAGCAGCTTAGGGGACACTCCCTACGAGCAGTACTTC
V gene: TRBV7-9; clone size: many; D gene: -; J gene: TRBJ2-5; CDR3 protein: CASSLARSGVQETQYF; CDR3 DNA: TGTGCCAGCAGCTTAGCCAGGTCAGGGGTCCAAGAGACCCAGTACTTC
V gene: TRBV29-1; clone size: -; D gene: -; J gene: TRBJ1-1; CDR3 protein: CSVERSGRGTTEAFF; CDR3 DNA: TGCAGCGTTGAGAGATCCGGACGGGGGACCACTGAAGCTTTCTTT
V gene: TRBV7-2; clone size: few; D gene: -; J gene: TRBJ2-5; CDR3 protein: CASSPNSPQETQYF; CDR3 DNA: TGTGCCAGCAGCCCAAACAGCCCCCAAGAGACCCAGTACTTC
V gene: TRBV2; clone size: -; D gene: TRBD2; J gene: TRBJ2-3; CDR3 protein: CASHGLAGAVGVTDTQYF; CDR3 DNA: TGTGCCAGCCATGGACTAGCGGGAGCTGTGGGTGTAACAGATACGCAGTATTTT
V gene: TRBV20-1; clone size: -; D gene: -; J gene: TRBJ1-2; CDR3 protein: CSARVTGSGYTF; CDR3 DNA: TGCAGTGCTAGAGTAACAGGGAGCGGCTACACCTTC
V gene: TRBV19; clone size: many; D gene: -; J gene: TRBJ1-1; CDR3 protein: CASTNLRTAMNTEAFF; CDR3 DNA: TGTGCCAGTACCAATCTTAGGACAGCCATGAACACTGAAGCTTTCTTT
V gene: TRBV12-3/TRBV12-4; clone size: -; D gene: TRBD1; J gene: TRBJ1-1; CDR3 protein: CASSLHQGATEAFF; CDR3 DNA: TGTGCCAGCAGTTTGCACCAGGGGGCCACTGAAGCTTTCTTT
V gene: TRBV7-9; clone size: many; D gene: -; J gene: TRBJ2-5; CDR3 protein: CASSLTALQETQYF; CDR3 DNA: TGTGCCAGCAGCTTAACGGCGTTGCAAGAGACCCAGTACTTC
V gene: TRBV18; clone size: few; D gene: -; J gene: TRBJ1-6; CDR3 protein: CASSPDSPASNSPLHF; CDR3 DNA: TGTGCCAGCTCACCAGACAGCCCAGCCTCTAATTCACCCCTCCACTTT
V gene: TRBV12-3/TRBV12-4; clone size: many; D gene: TRBD2; J gene: TRBJ2-7; CDR3 protein: CASTPGAGGVGEQYF; CDR3 DNA: TGTGCCAGCACCCCAGGAGCGGGAGGAGTAGGCGAGCAGTACTTC